This TCR beta chain was sequenced in a study of OX40 agonist ivuxolimab in advanced cancers. The CDR3 covers 14 residues. CDR1 MNHNY and CDR2 SVGAGI come from the germline V gene (reference sequence). Trimming took 5 bases from V and 2 from J; bases not matched to a gene: 6. Sequencing used immunoSEQ multiplex PCR; TCRdb keeps in-frame clones, though not all of them. This table has some 69,000 clones, almost 90% appearing once. The sequencing used CD4+ or CD8+ T cells sorted from blood, collected in a trial of the OX40 agonist ivuxolimab. This receptor was taken from an adult with an advanced solid tumor such as melanoma, head and neck, liver or kidney cancer. The chain recombines TRBV6-6 with TRBJ2-7, with TRBD1 matching 7 bases. CDR3 DNA sequence: TGTGCCAGCAGTGTACAGGGGCCAACCTACGAGCAGTACTTC. Translation: CASSVQGPTYEQYF.